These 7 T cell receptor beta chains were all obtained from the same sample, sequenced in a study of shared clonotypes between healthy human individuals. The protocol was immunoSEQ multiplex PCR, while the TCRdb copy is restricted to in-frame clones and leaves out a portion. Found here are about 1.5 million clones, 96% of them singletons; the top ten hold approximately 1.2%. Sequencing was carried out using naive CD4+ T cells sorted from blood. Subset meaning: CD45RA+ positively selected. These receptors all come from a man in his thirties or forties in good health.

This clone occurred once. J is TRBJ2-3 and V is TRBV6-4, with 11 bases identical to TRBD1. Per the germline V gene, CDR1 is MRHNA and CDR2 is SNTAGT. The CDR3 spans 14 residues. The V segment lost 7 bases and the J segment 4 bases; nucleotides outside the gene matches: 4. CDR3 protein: CASTGTGGADTQYF. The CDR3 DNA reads TGTGCCAGCACGGGGACAGGGGGTGCAGATACGCAGTATTTT.

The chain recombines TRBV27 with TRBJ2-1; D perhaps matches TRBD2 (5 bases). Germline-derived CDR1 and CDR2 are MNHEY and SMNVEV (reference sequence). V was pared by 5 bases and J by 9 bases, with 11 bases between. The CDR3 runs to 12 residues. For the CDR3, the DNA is TGTGCCAGCAGTGCCGGGATACGTGAGCAGTTCTTC. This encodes CASSAGIREQFF.

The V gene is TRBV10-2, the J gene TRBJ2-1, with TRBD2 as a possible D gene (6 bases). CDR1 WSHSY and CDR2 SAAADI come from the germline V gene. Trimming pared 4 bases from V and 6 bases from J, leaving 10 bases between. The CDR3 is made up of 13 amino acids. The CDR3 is CASSAASVNEQFF. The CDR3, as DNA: TGCGCCAGCAGTGCCGCTAGCGTCAATGAGCAGTTCTTC.

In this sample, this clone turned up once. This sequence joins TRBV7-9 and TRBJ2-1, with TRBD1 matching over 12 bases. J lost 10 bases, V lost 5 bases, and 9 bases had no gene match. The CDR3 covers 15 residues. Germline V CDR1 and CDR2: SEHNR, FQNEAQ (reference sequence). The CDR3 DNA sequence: TGTGCCAGCAGCCCATGGGGACAGGGGGCGGACGAGCAGTTCTTC. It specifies CASSPWGQGADEQFF.

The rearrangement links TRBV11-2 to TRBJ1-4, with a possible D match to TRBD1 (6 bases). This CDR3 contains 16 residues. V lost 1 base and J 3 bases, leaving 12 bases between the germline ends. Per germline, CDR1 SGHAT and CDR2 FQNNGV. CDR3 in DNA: TGTGCCAGCAGCTTAGGGCATCGACAGGCTAATGAAAAACTGTTTTTT. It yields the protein CASSLGHRQANEKLFF.

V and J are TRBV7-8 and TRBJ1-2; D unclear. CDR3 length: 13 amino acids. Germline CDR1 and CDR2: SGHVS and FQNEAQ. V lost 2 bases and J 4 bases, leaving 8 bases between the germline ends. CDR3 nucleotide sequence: TGTGCCAGCAGCTTAAAAGAAACCTATGGCTACACCTTC. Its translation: CASSLKETYGYTF.

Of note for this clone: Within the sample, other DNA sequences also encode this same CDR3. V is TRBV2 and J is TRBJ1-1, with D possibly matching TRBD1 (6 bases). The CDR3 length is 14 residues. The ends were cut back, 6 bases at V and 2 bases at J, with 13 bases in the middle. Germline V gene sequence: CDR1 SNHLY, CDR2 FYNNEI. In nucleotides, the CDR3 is TGTGCCAGCAGCGACAGGACCTCTAACACTGAAGCTTTCTTT. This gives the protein CASSDRTSNTEAFF.